One TCR beta chain is described in this entry. The target antigen is unknown. The assay was immunoSEQ multiplex PCR, and TCRdb's table has in-frame clones only and misses some. The sample consists of tens of thousands of clones, approximately 90% of them appearing once. The data stem from a study of T cell responses to AZD1222 COVID-19 vaccine. General study points: Only after the peak T cell response were repertoires sampled. Baseline antibody screening turned up just a handful of seropositive AZD1222 recipients.

Germline lookup yields CDR1 MDHEN and CDR2 SYDVKM. The CDR3 has 14 residues. Trimming took off 5 bases at V and 4 bases at J, with 14 bases between the two ends. The sequence derives from an adult who received the AZD1222 COVID-19 vaccine. This chain connects TRBV28 to TRBJ1-2; weak D call: TRBD1 (6 bases). Here the sequenced sample was peripheral blood, taken 28 days after the second AZD1222 dose. The CDR3 nucleotides are TGTGCCAGCAGTCCCTTGGGACACCCCTATGGCTACACCTTC. Translating it yields CASSPLGHPYGYTF.